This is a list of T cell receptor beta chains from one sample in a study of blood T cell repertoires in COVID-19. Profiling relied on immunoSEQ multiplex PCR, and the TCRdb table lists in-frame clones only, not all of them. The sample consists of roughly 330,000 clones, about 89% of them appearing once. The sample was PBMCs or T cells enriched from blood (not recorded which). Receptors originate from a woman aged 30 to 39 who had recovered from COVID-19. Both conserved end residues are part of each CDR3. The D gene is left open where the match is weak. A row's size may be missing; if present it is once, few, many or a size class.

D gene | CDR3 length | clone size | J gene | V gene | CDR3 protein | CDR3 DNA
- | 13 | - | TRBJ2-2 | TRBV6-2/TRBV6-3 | CASSSDYTGELFF | TGTGCCAGCAGTTCAGACTACACCGGGGAGCTGTTTTTT
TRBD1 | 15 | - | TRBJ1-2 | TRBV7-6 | CASSFGQGGNYGYTF | TGTGCCAGCAGCTTTGGACAGGGAGGGAACTATGGCTACACCTTC
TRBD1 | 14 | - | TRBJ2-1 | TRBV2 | CASSAGQGIDEQFF | TGTGCCAGCAGTGCCGGACAGGGGATCGATGAGCAGTTCTTC
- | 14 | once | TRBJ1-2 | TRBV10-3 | CAISDRENGYGYTF | TGTGCCATCAGTGACAGGGAAAATGGCTATGGCTACACCTTC
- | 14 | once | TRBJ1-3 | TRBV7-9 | CASSTSGSGNTIYF | TGTGCCAGCAGCACCTCAGGCTCTGGAAACACCATATATTTT
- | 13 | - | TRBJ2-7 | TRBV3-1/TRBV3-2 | CASSQTRAYEQYF | TGTGCCAGCAGCCAGACTCGAGCCTACGAGCAGTACTTC
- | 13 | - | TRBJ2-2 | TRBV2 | CASGTGNTGELFF | TGTGCCAGCGGTACAGGGAACACCGGGGAGCTGTTTTTT
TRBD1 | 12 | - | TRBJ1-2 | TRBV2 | CASRDRGQHHTF | TGTGCCAGCAGGGACAGGGGGCAACACCACACCTTC
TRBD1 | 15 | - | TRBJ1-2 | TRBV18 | CASSPETGGYYGYTF | TGTGCCAGCTCCCCCGAGACAGGGGGCTACTATGGCTACACCTTC
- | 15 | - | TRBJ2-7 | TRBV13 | CASSPGGGQAYEQYF | TGTGCCAGCAGCCCAGGGGGGGGACAGGCCTACGAGCAGTACTTC
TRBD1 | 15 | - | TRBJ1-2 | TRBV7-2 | CASSFQPGTGDGYTF | TGTGCCAGCAGCTTTCAACCTGGGACAGGGGATGGCTACACCTTC
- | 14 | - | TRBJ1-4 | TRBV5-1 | CASSLDAGNEKLFF | TGCGCCAGCAGCTTGGATGCGGGTAATGAAAAACTGTTTTTT
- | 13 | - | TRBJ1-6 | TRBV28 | CASSRRDDSPLHF | TGTGCCAGCAGTAGGAGGGACGATTCACCCCTCCACTTT
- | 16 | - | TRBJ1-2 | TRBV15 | CATSRDGQTGIYGYTF | TGTGCCACCAGCAGAGATGGTCAAACAGGGATCTATGGCTACACCTTC
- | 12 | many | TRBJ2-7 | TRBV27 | CASSIPGSEQYF | TGTGCCAGCAGTATCCCAGGGTCCGAGCAGTACTTC
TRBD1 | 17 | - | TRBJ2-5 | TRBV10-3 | CAISERRGQSRGETQYF | TGTGCCATCAGTGAAAGAAGGGGGCAGTCCCGGGGAGAGACCCAGTACTTC
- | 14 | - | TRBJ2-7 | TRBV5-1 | CASSPGLERAQQYF | TGCGCCAGCAGCCCCGGGCTCGAGCGGGCCCAGCAGTACTTC
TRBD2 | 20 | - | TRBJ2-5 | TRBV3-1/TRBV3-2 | CASSQEGSPSGPPLEETQYF | TGTGCCAGCAGCCAAGAAGGTTCGCCTAGCGGCCCCCCGTTGGAAGAGACCCAGTACTTC
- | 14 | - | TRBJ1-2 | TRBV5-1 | CASSFQGNNYGYTF | TGCGCCAGCAGCTTTCAGGGAAATAACTATGGCTACACCTTC
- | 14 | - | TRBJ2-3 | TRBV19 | CATAGATSTDTQYF | TGTGCCACCGCAGGGGCTACTAGCACAGATACGCAGTATTTT
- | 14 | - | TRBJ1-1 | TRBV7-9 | CASSARTENTEAFF | TGTGCCAGCAGCGCCAGGACAGAGAACACTGAAGCTTTCTTT
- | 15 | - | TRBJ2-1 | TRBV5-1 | CASSFQVRGLNEQFF | TGCGCCAGCAGCTTTCAGGTCCGGGGACTCAATGAGCAGTTCTTC
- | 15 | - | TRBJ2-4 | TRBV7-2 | CASSSKRWAKNIQYF | TGTGCCAGCAGTTCAAAACGGTGGGCCAAAAACATTCAGTACTTC